This entry describes one T cell receptor beta chain. Its antigen is unknown. The data are from a study of cytomegalovirus exposure and HLA in healthy donors. Overall study context: Samples from HLA-typed donors yielded 65 million to 90 million unique TCRs in an early data release. Study results and caveats: Most TCR sequences proved rare, with some public TCRs found in many donors. What was likely a sequencing artifact was a cluster of highly shared sequence variants. According to the study, around 160 TCR beta chains were cytomegalovirus-associated.

Researchers ran the PCR with 60 Vbeta and 13 Jbeta primers. Only in-frame clones appear in the TCRdb table, and some are missing; sequencing was by immunoSEQ multiplex PCR. The sample consists of 90,000 to 120,000 clones, roughly 9.1% of them appearing once. J was trimmed by 5 bases and V by 0 bases; bases with no gene match: 7. The CDR3 extends over 17 amino acids. CDR1 and CDR2 (germline): SGHTA, FQGNSA. Sequencing input: PBMCs. The origin of this receptor is a man aged 40-55 years in good health and CMV-seropositive. This chain links TRBV7-2 with TRBJ2-5, with TRBD2 matching over 12 bases. The CDR3 coding sequence is TGTGCCAGCAGCTTAGCGGGACTAGCGGGTCTGGCGGAGACCCAGTACTTC. Protein sequence: CASSLAGLAGLAETQYF.